Sequencing of this TCR beta chain was carried out in a study of low-dose radiotherapy and immunotherapy resistance in tumors. The overall study: Members of Cohort 2 were treated with 1 Gy per fraction every two weeks; their total was 13 Gy over 26 weeks.

Priming of first-strand cDNA relied on TRAV- and TRBV-specific primers (covering alpha and beta chains). Using a constant-region primer together with a V-primer adapter, TCRs were subjected to 15 to 25 PCR cycles of amplification. In TCRdb, the reads were re-called with MiXCR into one record per CDR3 protein. The repertoire holds 65,000 to 95,000 distinct CDR3 sequences, with around a sixth as singletons. The germline V gene has CDR1 SGHTA and CDR2 FQGNSA. Trimming removed 5 bases from V and 2 bases from J; junction bases left unmatched: 5. CDR3 size: 15 residues. This sample's time point: after trial treatment. Treatment described: LDRT plus nivolumab, ipilimumab, low-dose cyclophosphamide and aspirin (RACIN trial). This clonotype was seen a few times.

This chain joins TRBV7-2 and TRBJ1-2; 10 nucleotides line up with TRBD1. The input for sequencing was PBMCs, taken after low-dose radiotherapy plus immunotherapy. The receptor comes from a male donor with prostate cancer. This chain's CDR3 is CASSGRQGANYGYTF. In DNA form, the CDR3 reads TGTGCCAGCAGCGGGAGACAGGGGGCCAACTATGGCTACACCTTC.